In this sample, the clone carrying this T cell receptor beta chain turned up many times. These data come from a study of T-cell reconstitution after alpha-beta-depleted transplantation in children. The CDR3 sequence is 15 residues long. The germline gives CDR1 MDHEN, CDR2 SYDVKM. V was clipped by 5 bases and J by 5 bases, with 17 bases between them. For TCRbeta, the library was prepared with unique molecular identifiers. TCRdb redid the calling of the PCR reads with MiXCR, one entry per CDR3 protein. The sample lists hundreds of thousands of distinct CDR3 sequences; about a tenth were seen once. Sequenced here: PBMCs from the stem cell graft donor, sampled from the stem cell graft. The origin of this receptor is a human donor who donated a stem cell graft to a child with acute lymphoblastic leukemia. The V gene is TRBV28, the J gene TRBJ2-3; D is unclear. The CDR3 DNA sequence: TGTGCCAGCAGTGACGGCGGAAGAAAGTTAGATACGCAGTATTTT. Its translation: CASSDGGRKLDTQYF. The full variable domain, completed using reference TRBV28 and TRBJ2-3, is DVKVTQSSRYLVKRTGEKVFLECVQDMDHENMFWYRQDPGLGLRLIYFSYDVKMKEKGDIPEGYSVSREKKERFSLILESASTNQTSMYLCASSDGGRKLDTQYFGPGTRLTVL.